This is a list of T cell receptor beta chains from one sample in a study of T cell repertoires in cytomegalovirus infection. TCRdb called the reads again in MiXCR, with one record for every CDR3 protein. The repertoire consists of some 180,000 distinct CDR3 sequences, with about 15% occurring once and the leading ten covering under 30%. The material sequenced was CD8+ T cells from PBMCs. These receptor sequences come from a human donor in good health (CMV status not recorded). Some clones in this sample may be carry-over from other donors' samples. The CDR3 runs from the conserved cysteine through the conserved F or W. Fields, in order: D gene, clone size, J gene, V gene, CDR3 DNA, CDR3 protein. The D gene is left open where the match is weak. Size values are once, few and many counts, or a class for expanded clones, and some rows have none.

TRBD1,.,TRBJ2-6,TRBV20-1,TGCAGTGCTGGGGACAGGGAGACAGGGGCCAACGTCCTGACTTTC,CSAGDRETGANVLTF
.,.,TRBJ1-5,TRBV4-1,TGCGCCAGCAGCCAAGCGCCTCATAGCAATCAGCCCCAGCATTTT,CASSQAPHSNQPQHF
.,.,TRBJ2-2,TRBV9,TGTGCCAGCAGCGTAACAGGGACGAACACCGGGGAGCTGTTTTTT,CASSVTGTNTGELFF
.,few,TRBJ2-7,TRBV6-2/TRBV6-3,TGTGCCAGCAGTTACTCGACATGGGAAGGAGTTGGGGAGCAGTACTTC,CASSYSTWEGVGEQYF
TRBD1,few,TRBJ2-7,TRBV27,TGTGCCAGCAGTTTATCGGAGAGACAGGGGTCCTACGAGCAGTACTTC,CASSLSERQGSYEQYF
.,few,TRBJ2-1,TRBV7-8,TGTGCCAGCAGCTTTGGGATCTCGTACAATGAGCAGTTCTTC,CASSFGISYNEQFF
.,.,TRBJ1-3,TRBV20-1,TGCAGTGCCCATCCAGGAGCTGGAAACACCATATATTTT,CSAHPGAGNTIYF
.,.,TRBJ1-2,TRBV4-3,TGCGCCAGCAGCCAAGATCAACGGGGTTCCTATGGCTACACCTTC,CASSQDQRGSYGYTF
.,.,TRBJ2-7,TRBV2,TGTGCCAGCAGTGATTTCTCCTACGAGCAGTACTTC,CASSDFSYEQYF
TRBD1,.,TRBJ1-5,TRBV28,TGTGCCAGCAGTTTGGGGACAGCAACCCTTAGCAATCAGCCCCAGCATTTT,CASSLGTATLSNQPQHF
TRBD1,few,TRBJ2-5,TRBV3-1,TGTGCCAGCAGCCAAGGGGGACAGCTATTTTACCAAGAGACCCAGTACTTC,CASSQGGQLFYQETQYF
.,.,TRBJ1-2,TRBV6-6,TGTGCCAGCAGTTACTCGGAGAGCTATGGCTACACCTTC,CASSYSESYGYTF
.,.,TRBJ2-3,TRBV7-9,TGTGCCAGCAGCGGACGGAGAGAGCCAGATACGCAGTATTTT,CASSGRREPDTQYF
.,few,TRBJ2-7,TRBV30,TGTGCCTGGAGTGTAGCCGGCTACGAGCAGTACTTC,CAWSVAGYEQYF
.,many,TRBJ1-6,TRBV7-2,TGTGCCAGCAGCGCCCTTGGGACCCAGGATTCACCCCTCCACTTT,CASSALGTQDSPLHF
.,.,TRBJ2-1,TRBV28,TGTGCCAGCAGTTTTCAGGTTAACAAAGGGAATGAGCAGTTCTTC,CASSFQVNKGNEQFF
TRBD1,.,TRBJ2-5,TRBV20-1,TGCAGTGCCAGGGATATCGGGACAGGGGTACGAGAGACCCAGTACTTC,CSARDIGTGVRETQYF
TRBD1,.,TRBJ1-1,TRBV4-1,TGCGCCAGCAGCTGGGGGACAGGGGGCATGAACACTGAAGCTTTCTTT,CASSWGTGGMNTEAFF
.,few,TRBJ1-5,TRBV14,TGTGCCAGCAGCGACGGATATCAGCCCCAGCATTTT,CASSDGYQPQHF
.,.,TRBJ1-1,TRBV4-1,TGCGCCAGCAGCCAAGACCCCGAGAACACTGAAGCTTTCTTT,CASSQDPENTEAFF
TRBD1,many,TRBJ1-1,TRBV7-6,TGTGCCAGCAGCGGCGACAGGGGGTCAGGTGACACTGAAGCTTTCTTT,CASSGDRGSGDTEAFF
.,once,TRBJ2-5,TRBV7-2,TGTGCCAGCAGCTTACCAGTGGAGACCCAGTACTTC,CASSLPVETQYF
TRBD2,.,TRBJ2-7,TRBV20-1,TGCAGTGCGCCCAGCGGGACAGCGGGACTAGCGGGGGGTTACGAGCAGTACTTC,CSAPSGTAGLAGGYEQYF
.,few,TRBJ2-3,TRBV2,TGTGCCAGCAGTGAGGCCAGGGTTAGCACAGATACGCAGTATTTT,CASSEARVSTDTQYF
.,medium-sized,TRBJ2-5,TRBV7-6,TGTGCCAGCAGCTTAGCTGGACGACAGTCCAGCGGGACCCAGTACTTC,CASSLAGRQSSGTQYF
.,few,TRBJ2-5,TRBV3-1,TGTGCCAGCAGCCAGGGGAGCCAAGAGACCCAGTACTTC,CASSQGSQETQYF
TRBD1,few,TRBJ1-5,TRBV7-2,TGTGCCAGCAGCATCCGACAGGGAGTTAGCAATCAGCCCCAGCATTTT,CASSIRQGVSNQPQHF
.,.,TRBJ2-5,TRBV6-2/TRBV6-3,TGTGCCAGCAGTTACGCCCAGCGGATACAGACCCAGTACTTC,CASSYAQRIQTQYF
TRBD2,few,TRBJ2-7,TRBV15,TGTGCCACCGGGGAGGATAGCGGGGCCCTATACGAGCAGTACTTC,CATGEDSGALYEQYF
.,.,TRBJ2-7,TRBV29-1,TGCAGCGGACAGGTACCCCCCTACGAGCAGTACTTC,CSGQVPPYEQYF
.,few,TRBJ2-5,TRBV6-1,TGTGCCAGCAGTGAAGCAATCCCCAGTTCCCGGTATGAGACCCAGTACTTC,CASSEAIPSSRYETQYF
TRBD1,few,TRBJ2-7,TRBV6-2/TRBV6-3,TGTGCCAGCAGTTACGGGACAGGGCTCGAGCAGTACTTC,CASSYGTGLEQYF
TRBD1,.,TRBJ2-7,TRBV19,TGTGCCAGTAGTGAGCTGGACAGGGCCCATTGCGAGCAGTACTTC,CASSELDRAHCEQYF
.,.,TRBJ1-3,TRBV7-8,TGTGCCAGCAGCTTCTCTCGGGGGCAGACGACTGGAAACACCATATATTTT,CASSFSRGQTTGNTIYF
.,.,TRBJ2-3,TRBV12-3/TRBV12-4,TGTGCCAGCTCAGGCTTTGGTGGTACAGATACGCAGTATTTT,CASSGFGGTDTQYF
TRBD1,.,TRBJ1-5,TRBV7-2,TGTGCCAGCAGCTTATATACAGGGGCGCGGGGCAATCAGCCCCAGCATTTT,CASSLYTGARGNQPQHF
.,.,TRBJ2-5,TRBV6-2/TRBV6-3,TGTGCCAGCAGTTACTCAGGGGGTCGGACCCAGTACTTC,CASSYSGGRTQYF
.,.,TRBJ2-5,TRBV6-2/TRBV6-3,TGTGCCAGCAGTCCGGGACTCAAGCAAGAGACCCAGTACTTC,CASSPGLKQETQYF
.,.,TRBJ2-4,TRBV4-2,TGTGCCAGCAGCCAAGAGGATACCAGAGTAGCCAAAAACATTCAGTACTTC,CASSQEDTRVAKNIQYF
TRBD2,few,TRBJ2-4,TRBV11-2,TGTGCCAGCAGCTTAGGCACTAGCGGGGGGGCAGCCAAAAACATTCAGTACTTC,CASSLGTSGGAAKNIQYF
.,.,TRBJ1-1,TRBV27,TGTGCCAGCAGTACAGGGCTCACTGAAGCTTTCTTT,CASSTGLTEAFF
.,.,TRBJ1-5,TRBV4-3,TGCGCCAGCAGCCAAGGGTGGTCCCCGGAGCAGCCCCAGCATTTT,CASSQGWSPEQPQHF
.,many,TRBJ1-2,TRBV7-8,TGTGCCAGCAGCTTAGGAGAGTCATATGGCTACACCTTC,CASSLGESYGYTF
.,.,TRBJ1-1,TRBV29-1,TGCAGCGTTGAAGATTCGGGGAATGAAGCTTTCTTT,CSVEDSGNEAFF
.,few,TRBJ1-5,TRBV7-2,TGTGCCAGCAGCTTAGCGGACAGCTTCGTACAGCCCCAGCATTTT,CASSLADSFVQPQHF
TRBD1,few,TRBJ2-2,TRBV2,TGTGCCAGCACCAAAAACCCCGGGACAGAGAACACCGGGGAGCTGTTTTTT,CASTKNPGTENTGELFF
.,.,TRBJ2-1,TRBV12-3/TRBV12-4,TGTGCCAGCAGTTTAAGGGTGGGGATGGGCTCCTACAATGAGCAGTTCTTC,CASSLRVGMGSYNEQFF
TRBD1,.,TRBJ2-5,TRBV5-5,TGTGCCAGCAGCCCCCGGGACAGCCTCCGGGAGACCCAGTACTTC,CASSPRDSLRETQYF
TRBD1,few,TRBJ1-4,TRBV20-1,TGCAGTGCTTCTCTACCCCGGGGACAGGGAAGGGAAAAACTGTTTTTT,CSASLPRGQGREKLFF
.,few,TRBJ2-7,TRBV7-9,TGTGCCAGCAGCTTAGCTCGTTCGGAGGGGGTGGAGGAGCAGTACTTC,CASSLARSEGVEEQYF
TRBD1,.,TRBJ2-7,TRBV24-1,TGTGCCACCAGTGGCTCCTGGACAGGGACCGAGCAGTACTTC,CATSGSWTGTEQYF
.,few,TRBJ2-7,TRBV2,TGTGCCAGCAGCGCGGAGGTCGGCGACGAGCAGTACTTC,CASSAEVGDEQYF
.,.,TRBJ1-2,TRBV20-1,TGCAGTGCTTTTAATGCGGACAGATCATATGGCTACACCTTC,CSAFNADRSYGYTF
TRBD2,.,TRBJ2-3,TRBV7-6,TGTGCCAGCAGCCGTCCTGGACTAGCGGGGGGAAGCACAGATACGCAGTATTTT,CASSRPGLAGGSTDTQYF
TRBD2,few,TRBJ2-5,TRBV20-1,TGCAGTGCTAGGGTGACTAGCGGGGATCAAGAGACCCAGTACTTC,CSARVTSGDQETQYF
.,.,TRBJ2-5,TRBV5-6,TGTGCCAGCAGCGTAAGGAACAGCCAAGAGACCCAGTACTTC,CASSVRNSQETQYF
TRBD1,few,TRBJ2-7,TRBV7-2,TGTGCCAGCAGCCCTCGCTTCCGGGACAGGGTGGCGTGGGAGCAGTACTTC,CASSPRFRDRVAWEQYF
.,few,TRBJ1-1,TRBV10-3,TGTGCCATCAGTGAAAATAAGCAAGGGAACACTGAAGCTTTCTTT,CAISENKQGNTEAFF